This T cell receptor (beta chain) was sequenced during a study of T cells in tuberculosis. Study details: Sequenced TCRs come from CD1B-GMM tetramer-binding T cells. This South African cohort compared adolescents with or without latent tuberculosis against adults with active tuberculosis. Study-level results: Active tuberculosis TCR-alpha repertoires lay closer to GMM-specific TCRs than IGRA-negative controls, suggesting clonal expansion.

This clone is a singleton in its sample. Its antigen is not known. Germline CDR1 is MGHRA and CDR2 is YSYEKL. V was cut by 0 bases and J by 1 base, with 18 bases left in between. The CDR3 runs to 18 residues. The protocol was immunoSEQ multiplex PCR, while the TCRdb copy is restricted to in-frame clones and leaves out a portion. The data hold about 33,000 clones, with about nine tenths observed a single time. At study entry, adolescents had tuberculin skin tests and IGRA screening. The sequence came from a donor between 10 and 35 years old with latent tuberculosis or without tuberculosis infection. Some clones in this sample may be carry-over from other donors' samples. Specimen: PBMCs. This chain uses TRBV4-1 with TRBJ1-1; tentatively, D is TRBD1 (6 bases). The CDR3 bases are TGCGCCAGCAGCCAAGATCCTGGGAGGGGGGGCGCGAACACTGAAGCTTTCTTT. Its translation is CASSQDPGRGGANTEAFF.